The TCR beta chain described here comes from a study of T cell responses to AZD1222 COVID-19 vaccine. Germline V gene data show CDR1 as LNHDA and CDR2 as SQIVND (reference sequence). The CDR3 is 16 residues long. The V segment lost 5 bases and the J segment 4 bases; nucleotides outside the gene matches: 10. Here immunoSEQ multiplex PCR was the method, and the copy in TCRdb shows in-frame clones only, minus some. This sample has about 120,000 clones, with approximately 90% found just once. This clone was recorded only once. This clonotype was obtained from an adult who received the AZD1222 COVID-19 vaccine. This chain joins TRBV19 and TRBJ1-5; TRBD1 matches 8 bases. Sequencing was performed on peripheral blood, taken 28 days after the second AZD1222 dose. The CDR3: CASSAETGVVNQPQHF. Written as DNA, the CDR3 is TGTGCCAGTAGTGCCGAGACAGGGGTCGTGAATCAGCCCCAGCATTTT.